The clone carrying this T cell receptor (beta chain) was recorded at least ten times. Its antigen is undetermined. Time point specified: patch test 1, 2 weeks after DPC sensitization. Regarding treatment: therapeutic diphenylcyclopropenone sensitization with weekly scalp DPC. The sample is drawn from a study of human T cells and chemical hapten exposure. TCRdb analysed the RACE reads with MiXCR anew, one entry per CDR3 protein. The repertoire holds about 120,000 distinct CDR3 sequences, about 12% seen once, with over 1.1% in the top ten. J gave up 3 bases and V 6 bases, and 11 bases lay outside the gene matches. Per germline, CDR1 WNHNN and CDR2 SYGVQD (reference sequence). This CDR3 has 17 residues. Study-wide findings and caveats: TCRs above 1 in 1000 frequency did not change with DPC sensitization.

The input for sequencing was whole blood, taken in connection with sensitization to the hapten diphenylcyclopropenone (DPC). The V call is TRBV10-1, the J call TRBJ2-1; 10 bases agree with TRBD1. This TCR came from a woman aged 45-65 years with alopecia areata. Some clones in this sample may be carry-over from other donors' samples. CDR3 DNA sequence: TGCGCCAGCAGGGGACAGGGGCTACCTGTCCTCTACAATGAGCAGTTCTTC. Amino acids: CASRGQGLPVLYNEQFF.